A single T cell receptor beta chain is shown here with its context. The antigen remains unidentified. From germline, CDR1 is SGHDT and CDR2 YYEEEE. V lost 0 bases to trimming and J lost 6 bases, with 12 bases between them. This CDR3 spans 15 amino acids. This record comes from a study of cytomegalovirus exposure and HLA in healthy donors. Study-level background: Among the roughly 400 donors who were genotyped, over 70% fell in the genetic ancestry cluster that is associated with self-reported Caucasian donors.

Study outcomes and limitations: Prior analysis indicated that the majority of TCR beta V segments exhibited productivity approximately 90% or approximately 30% of the time. There were some public TCRs occurring in many donors, but most TCR sequences were rare.

The primer mix had 60 Vbeta and 13 Jbeta primers. The assay was immunoSEQ multiplex PCR, and TCRdb's table has in-frame clones only and misses some. The table has more than 130,000 clones, around 80% seen once. All the people who gave samples were healthy bone marrow donors. This sequence joins TRBV5-6 and TRBJ2-2; D perhaps matches TRBD2 (5 bases). The TCR comes from a young man in good health and CMV-seronegative. The sample comprised PBMCs. The CDR3 is CASSLAPGVAGELFF. The CDR3 DNA is TGTGCCAGCAGCTTGGCCCCCGGGGTCGCCGGGGAGCTGTTTTTT.